A selection of T cell receptor beta chains follows, all from one sample in a study of T cells in Graves' hyperthyroidism and ophthalmopathy. TCRdb re-called the multiplex PCR reads through MiXCR, storing one row per CDR3 protein. The repertoire holds 600,000 or so distinct CDR3 sequences, roughly 15% seen once, with around 3.9% in the top ten. The source material was blood. The receptors here all came from a woman younger than 45 with Graves' hyperthyroidism. The CDR3 runs from the conserved cysteine through the conserved F or W. Each record gives: D gene, clone size, J gene, V gene, CDR3 DNA, CDR3 protein. D genes are given only for firm matches. Clone size is not always given. Where it is, it says once, few, many or a class for expanded clones.

- many TRBJ2-7 TRBV13 TGTGCCAGCAGCCAAGGACAGATTACCTACGAGCAGTACTTC CASSQGQITYEQYF
- - TRBJ1-6 TRBV7-2 TGTGCCAGCAGCTCCGAAACAGGGTGGGAGAGTAATTCACCCCTCCACTTT CASSSETGWESNSPLHF
TRBD1 few TRBJ2-1 TRBV19 TGTGCCAGTAGTATAACAGGGGGCGCTAAAAATGAGCAGTTCTTC CASSITGGAKNEQFF
TRBD1 - TRBJ2-1 TRBV29-1 TGCAGCGCTTGGGGGGGCTGGGACAGGGTGATGAATGAGCAGTTCTTC CSAWGGWDRVMNEQFF
- many TRBJ2-7 TRBV20-1 TGCAGTGCTGGGGGGAGCTCCTACGAGCAGTACTTC CSAGGSSYEQYF
- few TRBJ2-5 TRBV29-1 TGCAGCGTTGATTCGGAGACCCAGTACTTC CSVDSETQYF
TRBD1 - TRBJ2-1 TRBV10-2 TGCGCCAGCAGCGGTTTCGGACAGGCCAACAATGAGCAGTTCTTC CASSGFGQANNEQFF
- - TRBJ2-7 TRBV5-1 TGCGCCAGCAGCTTGGAGGACTTGTGGGACGAGCAGTACTTC CASSLEDLWDEQYF
- many TRBJ2-1 TRBV28 TGTGCCAGCACCGCCCCGGGGGTGCGGTACAATGAGCAGTTCTTC CASTAPGVRYNEQFF
- - TRBJ2-7 TRBV2 TGTGCCAGCAGAATTCAGGGGGGCTACGAGCAGTACTTC CASRIQGGYEQYF
- - TRBJ2-1 TRBV7-9 TGTGCCAGCACCTTCCTCCGGGCTAGCTCGACCAATGAGCAGTTCTTC CASTFLRASSTNEQFF
TRBD2 many TRBJ2-3 TRBV20-1 TGCAGTGGGGAGCGGGAGCCCCGAGATACGCAGTATTTT CSGEREPRDTQYF
- - TRBJ2-7 TRBV27 TGTGCCAGCAGCCCCCCTGATAGCGCCTCCTACGAGCAGTACTTC CASSPPDSASYEQYF
TRBD2 - TRBJ2-5 TRBV3-1 TGTGCCAGCAGCCAAGGCTGGAGCGGGAGGGCCCGGGAGACCCAGTACTTC CASSQGWSGRARETQYF
- many TRBJ1-1 TRBV12-3/TRBV12-4 TGTGCCAGCAGGATGGGGCACCTGAACACTGAAGCTTTCTTT CASRMGHLNTEAFF
- - TRBJ1-5 TRBV28 TGTGCCAGCAGTTTTTCGGTTAGGAGAACTGCCGTGATTAGGGGGCAGCCCCAGCATTTT CASSFSVRRTAVIRGQPQHF
- few TRBJ2-2 TRBV29-1 TGCAGCGTTGCAGAGACCGGGGAGCTGTTTTTT CSVAETGELFF
TRBD2 few TRBJ2-5 TRBV7-3 TGTGCCAGCAGCTCCCTACCGGGACTACAAGAGACCCAGTACTTC CASSSLPGLQETQYF
- many TRBJ1-5 TRBV12-3/TRBV12-4 TGTGCCAGCAGTCTGGAGTATAGCAATCAGCCCCAGCATTTT CASSLEYSNQPQHF
TRBD2 few TRBJ2-1 TRBV19 TGTGCCAGTATTGGACTAGCGGGAAGTCTGGATGAGCAGTTCTTC CASIGLAGSLDEQFF
- - TRBJ1-2 TRBV27 TGTGCCAGCAGTTTTTTCCGGGACTATGGCTACACCTTC CASSFFRDYGYTF
- - TRBJ2-7 TRBV28 TGTGCCAGCAGTTTGGTCAACTCCTACAAGCAGTACTTC CASSLVNSYKQYF
- many TRBJ1-1 TRBV5-1 TGCGCCAGCAGCTTGGATGGGGGATTTGCTGAAGCTTTCTTT CASSLDGGFAEAFF
- few TRBJ2-2 TRBV4-2 TGTGCCAGCAGCCAAGATGCAGCCAACACCGGGGAGCTGTTTTTT CASSQDAANTGELFF
TRBD1 - TRBJ2-1 TRBV5-1 TGCGCCAGCAGCTTGGCCCAGGGGGCGGGCGATGAGCAGTTCTTC CASSLAQGAGDEQFF
- many TRBJ2-3 TRBV7-2 TGTGCCAGCAGCTTAGTGCGGGGTGCTGCCAGGGTGGGAGATACGCAGTATTTT CASSLVRGAARVGDTQYF
- many TRBJ1-4 TRBV7-2 TGTGCCAGCAGCTTAACGAGGGATGAAAAACTGTTTTTT CASSLTRDEKLFF
TRBD1 many TRBJ2-7 TRBV11-3 TGTGCCAGCAGCAGAGGGGACAGGGGCATGGACGAGCAGTACTTC CASSRGDRGMDEQYF
TRBD2 few TRBJ2-3 TRBV29-1 TGCAGCGTTGAAGATGCGGGGGTGTCAGATACGCAGTATTTT CSVEDAGVSDTQYF
- - TRBJ2-3 TRBV2 TGTGCCAGCAGGCACGGGGTTAGCACAGATACGCAGTATTTT CASRHGVSTDTQYF
TRBD2 many TRBJ2-4 TRBV20-1 TGCAGTGTCCTAGGGACTAGCGGGACGTGGGGAAACATTCAGTACTTC CSVLGTSGTWGNIQYF
- - TRBJ1-5 TRBV4-3 TGCGCCAGCAGCCAAGACGGAGGCCCAAATCAGCCCCAGCATTTT CASSQDGGPNQPQHF
TRBD1 many TRBJ2-5 TRBV6-1 TGTGCCATCAGGCCAGGGGGTCGGGAGACCCAGTACTTC CAIRPGGRETQYF
TRBD2 - TRBJ2-4 TRBV7-2 TGTGCCAGCAGCTCCAGTGGGGGGGGGAGAAACATTCAGTACTTC CASSSSGGGRNIQYF
TRBD1 - TRBJ2-2 TRBV19 TGTGCCAGTAGTTACTACAGGGGAAAGGACACCGGGGAGCTGTTTTTT CASSYYRGKDTGELFF
- many TRBJ1-1 TRBV5-1 TGCGCCAGCAGCTTGTTTTCAGACCCCAACACTGAAGCTTTCTTT CASSLFSDPNTEAFF
- many TRBJ2-7 TRBV12-3/TRBV12-4 TGTGCCAGCAGCTTTGGGGACGAGCAGTACTTC CASSFGDEQYF
- many TRBJ2-3 TRBV30 TGTGCCTGGAGTACGCTGGGCCGCAGCACAGATACGCAGTATTTT CAWSTLGRSTDTQYF
- few TRBJ2-7 TRBV18 TGTGCCAGCTCTCGAGGGATTAGCTACGGGCAGTACTTC CASSRGISYGQYF
TRBD1 - TRBJ2-1 TRBV2 TGTGCCAGCAGGGGGGGACAGGGTGGGGAGCAGTTCTTC CASRGGQGGEQFF